Only a few counts were recorded for the clone carrying this T cell receptor beta chain. The target antigen is unknown. This record comes from a study of response to subunit inactivated influenza vaccine. Broader study findings: Authors suggested seasonal influenza vaccinations each recruit few new T cells.

Each CDR3 protein gets one entry after TCRdb re-called the RT-PCR reads with MiXCR. The profile shows about 500,000 distinct CDR3 sequences, 15% to 20% of them singletons. V shed 5 bases and J shed 0 bases, with 14 bases lying between them. This CDR3 comprises 15 residues. Germline values: CDR1 DFQATT, CDR2 SNEGSKA (reference sequence). J is TRBJ2-4 and V is TRBV20-1; no reliable D call. The clonotype comes from a man in his fifties or sixties who received an inactivated influenza vaccine. The sequencing here drew on CD4+ T cells sorted from PBMCs, taken 23 to 25 months after vaccination. The CDR3 here is CSASTVRLAKNIQYF. CDR3 in DNA: TGCAGTGCTTCCACAGTTAGACTAGCCAAAAACATTCAGTACTTC.